A selection of T cell receptor beta chains follows, all from one sample in a study of T-cell memory formation after mild COVID-19. Each CDR3 protein is one row after TCRdb ran MiXCR on the 5' RACE reads. The sample holds 400,000 to 550,000 distinct CDR3 sequences, roughly 25% seen once. The sample comprised PBMCs or a T cell subset sorted from them (not recorded which). The origin of the receptors is an adult woman who had mild COVID-19 (a few samples of this study predate the infection). Cell type and time point are not known. CDR3s include the opening cysteine and the closing phenylalanine or tryptophan. The order of the fields is J gene, clone size, CDR3 length, V gene, D gene, CDR3 protein, CDR3 DNA. D genes are given only for firm matches. The size of a clone is reported for some rows only, either as once, few or many, or as a class for expanded clones.

J: TRBJ2-1; size: NA; length: 14; V: TRBV29-1; D: TRBD2; CDR3: CSVAEAGGQGEQFF; DNA: TGCAGCGTTGCAGAAGCGGGAGGGCAGGGTGAGCAGTTCTTC
J: TRBJ2-7; size: NA; length: 13; V: TRBV27; D: NA; CDR3: CASSPNFSYEQYF; DNA: TGTGCCAGCAGCCCTAACTTCTCCTACGAGCAGTACTTC
J: TRBJ1-1; size: few; length: 14; V: TRBV24-1; D: NA; CDR3: CATSDGVGNTEAFF; DNA: TGTGCCACCAGTGATGGGGTCGGAAACACTGAAGCTTTCTTT
J: TRBJ2-1; size: NA; length: 15; V: TRBV7-8; D: TRBD2; CDR3: CASSSSGGAKNEQFF; DNA: TGTGCCAGCAGCTCTAGCGGGGGGGCTAAGAATGAGCAGTTCTTC
J: TRBJ1-6; size: few; length: 15; V: TRBV5-1; D: NA; CDR3: CASSPDGSYNSPLHF; DNA: TGCGCCAGCAGCCCTGACGGCTCCTATAATTCACCCCTCCACTTT
J: TRBJ2-5; size: NA; length: 16; V: TRBV5-1; D: TRBD2; CDR3: CASSLGEGLAEETQYF; DNA: TGCGCCAGCAGCTTGGGCGAGGGGCTAGCGGAAGAGACCCAGTACTTC
J: TRBJ2-1; size: few; length: 12; V: TRBV28; D: NA; CDR3: CASSDSYNEQFF; DNA: TGTGCCAGTTCCGACAGTTACAATGAGCAGTTCTTC
J: TRBJ1-2; size: few; length: 16; V: TRBV15; D: NA; CDR3: CATSRAVTIREYGYTF; DNA: TGTGCCACCAGCAGAGCGGTTACTATACGTGAATATGGCTACACCTTC
J: TRBJ2-1; size: NA; length: 14; V: TRBV19; D: NA; CDR3: CATEHEGRVNEQFF; DNA: TGTGCGACGGAACATGAGGGCCGGGTCAATGAGCAGTTCTTC
J: TRBJ2-7; size: few; length: 12; V: TRBV6-6; D: NA; CDR3: CASGGFFYEQYF; DNA: TGTGCCAGCGGCGGATTCTTCTACGAGCAGTACTTC
J: TRBJ2-7; size: few; length: 13; V: TRBV7-6; D: NA; CDR3: CASSRGDHYEQYF; DNA: TGTGCCAGCAGCCGCGGGGACCACTACGAGCAGTACTTC
J: TRBJ2-1; size: few; length: 16; V: TRBV7-9; D: NA; CDR3: CASSWGPGGQVDEQFF; DNA: TGTGCCAGCAGCTGGGGCCCTGGGGGCCAGGTCGATGAGCAGTTCTTC
J: TRBJ2-7; size: few; length: 14; V: TRBV19; D: TRBD1; CDR3: CASSPPGQVREQYF; DNA: TGTGCCAGTAGTCCCCCGGGACAGGTCCGGGAGCAGTACTTC
J: TRBJ2-2; size: many; length: 15; V: TRBV12-3/TRBV12-4; D: TRBD1; CDR3: CASSPRGLGTGELFF; DNA: TGTGCCAGCAGTCCCAGGGGGCTGGGCACCGGGGAGCTGTTTTTT
J: TRBJ1-5; size: NA; length: 14; V: TRBV29-1; D: NA; CDR3: CSVGKSGRDQPQHF; DNA: TGCAGCGTAGGCAAGAGCGGGAGGGATCAGCCCCAGCATTTT
J: TRBJ2-3; size: NA; length: 16; V: TRBV12-3/TRBV12-4; D: NA; CDR3: CASPPSKAWGTDTQYF; DNA: TGTGCCAGCCCACCGAGTAAGGCGTGGGGCACAGATACGCAGTATTTT
J: TRBJ2-1; size: NA; length: 15; V: TRBV6-2/TRBV6-3; D: TRBD1; CDR3: CASSRAGTGYDEQFF; DNA: TGTGCCAGCAGTCGCGCCGGGACAGGGTACGATGAGCAGTTCTTC
J: TRBJ1-1; size: NA; length: 15; V: TRBV20-1; D: TRBD1; CDR3: CSAREGGTANTEAFF; DNA: TGCAGTGCTAGAGAAGGGGGGACAGCGAACACTGAAGCTTTCTTT